This T cell receptor beta chain stems from a study of regulatory and conventional T cells in RAG deficiency. Overall study findings and caveats: Treg unique TCR beta sequences were 90 to 100-fold fewer in Omenn syndrome and CID/AS patients than controls. Shorter CDR3s in all patient subsets; >80% Treg-Tconv overlap in Omenn. Omenn CD25-high CD127-low cells may be activated cells, not true Tregs.

As to this clone: The target antigen is unknown.

Trimming pared 1 base from V and 0 bases from J, leaving 16 bases between. CDR1 and CDR2 (germline): PRHDT, FYEKMQ (reference sequence). CDR3 length: 17 amino acids. The repertoire was sequenced with immunoSEQ multiplex PCR; TCRdb's copy has only in-frame clones and lacks some. The sample has some 20,000 clones; around 90% are singletons. Regulatory T cells were sorted from blood as CD4+ CD25-high CD127-low cells. These same data were also listed under a study on regulatory T cells. As that study records: Primers: 52 TRBV forward and 13 TRBJ reverse.

This receptor was identified in a human donor in good health. What was sequenced was Tregs sorted from blood. The chain couples TRBV13 to TRBJ2-7; D is perhaps TRBD1 or TRBD2 (5 bases each). CDR3 sequence: CASSLVGTKGSSYEQYF. The CDR3, as DNA: TGTGCCAGCAGCTTAGTCGGGACGAAGGGAAGCTCCTACGAGCAGTACTTC.